The rows below give T cell receptor beta chains drawn from one sample of a study of cytomegalovirus exposure and HLA in healthy donors. Generated by immunoSEQ multiplex PCR, the TCRdb table keeps only in-frame clones and is missing some. The sample data list around 31,000 clones. The sample consisted of PBMCs. These receptors all come from a female donor in good health and CMV-seronegative. CDR3s include the opening cysteine and the closing phenylalanine or tryptophan. Each record gives: D gene, V gene, J gene, CDR3 DNA, CDR3 protein. A D gene is named only where the DNA matches it firmly.

d_call: .; v_call: TRBV4-1; j_call: TRBJ1-2; cdr3_nt: TGCGCCAGCAGCCTCCTCCTCGGGGATGGCTACACCTTC; cdr3_aa: CASSLLLGDGYTF
d_call: .; v_call: TRBV2; j_call: TRBJ1-1; cdr3_nt: TGTGCCAGCACCATTACTGAGGGCACTGAAGCTTTCTTT; cdr3_aa: CASTITEGTEAFF
d_call: .; v_call: TRBV28; j_call: TRBJ1-1; cdr3_nt: TGTGCCAGCAGTCTAACTCCGGGACAAATGAACACTGAAGCTTTCTTT; cdr3_aa: CASSLTPGQMNTEAFF
d_call: .; v_call: TRBV28; j_call: TRBJ1-5; cdr3_nt: TGTGCCAGCAGCAAGTCCCAGGGAAGCAATCAGCCCCAGCATTTT; cdr3_aa: CASSKSQGSNQPQHF
d_call: .; v_call: TRBV5-1; j_call: TRBJ1-5; cdr3_nt: TGCGCCAGCAGAAAAGGGGTCGATCAGCCCCAGCATTTT; cdr3_aa: CASRKGVDQPQHF
d_call: TRBD1; v_call: TRBV5-1; j_call: TRBJ2-7; cdr3_nt: TGCGCCAGCAGCTTTGGGTTGGGGACAGGCTACGAGCAGTACTTC; cdr3_aa: CASSFGLGTGYEQYF
d_call: .; v_call: TRBV15; j_call: TRBJ2-6; cdr3_nt: TGTGCCACCAGCGTAGGTGGGAGCTCTGGGGCCAACGTCCTGACTTTC; cdr3_aa: CATSVGGSSGANVLTF
d_call: TRBD1; v_call: TRBV28; j_call: TRBJ1-6; cdr3_nt: TGTGCCAGCAGCTCCCCGGACAGGGTTAATTCACCCCTCCACTTT; cdr3_aa: CASSSPDRVNSPLHF
d_call: .; v_call: TRBV6-6; j_call: TRBJ2-7; cdr3_nt: TGTGCCAGCAGTTACGCTACTACCGAGCAGTACTTC; cdr3_aa: CASSYATTEQYF
d_call: TRBD2; v_call: TRBV11-3; j_call: TRBJ2-5; cdr3_nt: TGTGCCAGCAGCTTAGGATATAGCGGGGGGCAGAAGACCCAGTACTTC; cdr3_aa: CASSLGYSGGQKTQYF
d_call: TRBD1; v_call: TRBV27; j_call: TRBJ1-2; cdr3_nt: TGTGCCAGCAGTTTCAATGACAGGGGAGGCTCTAACTATGGCTACACCTTC; cdr3_aa: CASSFNDRGGSNYGYTF
d_call: TRBD1; v_call: TRBV29-1; j_call: TRBJ1-4; cdr3_nt: TGCAGCGTCGCCAGGGGGGTTGCAACTAATGAAAAACTGTTTTTT; cdr3_aa: CSVARGVATNEKLFF
d_call: .; v_call: TRBV4-3; j_call: TRBJ2-2; cdr3_nt: TGCGCCAGCAGCCAAGTGGGGGCGGCCGGGGAGCTGTTTTTT; cdr3_aa: CASSQVGAAGELFF
d_call: .; v_call: TRBV2; j_call: TRBJ2-6; cdr3_nt: TGTGCCAGCAGTTACTCAAGCTCTGGGGCCAACGTCCTGACTTTC; cdr3_aa: CASSYSSSGANVLTF
d_call: .; v_call: TRBV5-4; j_call: TRBJ2-5; cdr3_nt: TGTGCCAGCAGCTTGGACCCGGGGGGCGTGGAGACCCAGTACTTC; cdr3_aa: CASSLDPGGVETQYF
d_call: .; v_call: TRBV10-2; j_call: TRBJ1-3; cdr3_nt: TGCGCCAGCAGCACATTGAGGTCTGGAAACACCATATATTTT; cdr3_aa: CASSTLRSGNTIYF
d_call: TRBD1; v_call: TRBV18; j_call: TRBJ1-1; cdr3_nt: TGTGCCAGCTCACCGATGGGGACAGAGAACACTGAAGCTTTCTTT; cdr3_aa: CASSPMGTENTEAFF
d_call: .; v_call: TRBV19; j_call: TRBJ2-7; cdr3_nt: TGTGCCAGTAGTATAGTGCGGCAGGGATCCTACGAGCAGTACTTC; cdr3_aa: CASSIVRQGSYEQYF
d_call: TRBD2; v_call: TRBV4-1; j_call: TRBJ2-5; cdr3_nt: TGCGCCAGCAGCCACCAGGCTAGCGGGGAAGGAGAGACCCAGTACTTC; cdr3_aa: CASSHQASGEGETQYF
d_call: TRBD2; v_call: TRBV9; j_call: TRBJ2-7; cdr3_nt: TGTGCCAGCAGCGTAGGGGGTAGCGGGGGCGCTGACGAGCAGTACTTC; cdr3_aa: CASSVGGSGGADEQYF
d_call: TRBD1; v_call: TRBV9; j_call: TRBJ2-2; cdr3_nt: TGTGCCAGCAGCGTAGGGGGGACAGGGCCCACCGGGGAGCTGTTTTTT; cdr3_aa: CASSVGGTGPTGELFF
d_call: TRBD1; v_call: TRBV6-5; j_call: TRBJ2-3; cdr3_nt: TGTGCCAGCAGTTACCAGGGGGCGGACACAGATACGCAGTATTTT; cdr3_aa: CASSYQGADTDTQYF
d_call: .; v_call: TRBV7-6; j_call: TRBJ1-6; cdr3_nt: TGTGCCAGCAGCTCTCAGGGTACCTCTAATTCACCCCTCCACTTT; cdr3_aa: CASSSQGTSNSPLHF
d_call: TRBD1; v_call: TRBV19; j_call: TRBJ1-6; cdr3_nt: TGTGCCAGTAGTGGGACAGGGAGATCACCCCTCCACTTT; cdr3_aa: CASSGTGRSPLHF
d_call: TRBD1; v_call: TRBV6-6; j_call: TRBJ2-7; cdr3_nt: TGTGCCAGCAGTTACTCAGAGGACAGGATGTGGTACGAGCAGTACTTC; cdr3_aa: CASSYSEDRMWYEQYF
d_call: .; v_call: TRBV7-3; j_call: TRBJ1-1; cdr3_nt: TGTGCCAGCAGCTTAACAGGGGTTACTGAAGCTTTCTTT; cdr3_aa: CASSLTGVTEAFF
d_call: .; v_call: TRBV21-1; j_call: TRBJ1-1; cdr3_nt: TGTGCCAGCAGCCCACTGAGAGCTTTCTTT; cdr3_aa: CASSPLRAFF
d_call: TRBD2; v_call: TRBV5-1; j_call: TRBJ2-7; cdr3_nt: TGCGCCAGCAGCATATCCGGGACTAGCGGGGGAAGCTCCTACGAGCAGTACTTC; cdr3_aa: CASSISGTSGGSSYEQYF
d_call: .; v_call: TRBV5-4; j_call: TRBJ2-2; cdr3_nt: TGTGCCAGCAGCTCCAATTGGGAGGCGAGGGAGCTGTTTTTT; cdr3_aa: CASSSNWEARELFF
d_call: TRBD2; v_call: TRBV5-1; j_call: TRBJ2-3; cdr3_nt: TGCGCCAGCGCGGCAATTCCTAGCGGGGGGTCAGATACGCAGTATTTT; cdr3_aa: CASAAIPSGGSDTQYF
d_call: .; v_call: TRBV11-2; j_call: TRBJ2-3; cdr3_nt: TGTGCCAGCAGCTTTATAAGCCCACCAGATACGCAGTATTTT; cdr3_aa: CASSFISPPDTQYF
d_call: TRBD1; v_call: TRBV25-1; j_call: TRBJ1-2; cdr3_nt: TGTGCCAGCAGTGAATGGGCAGGGGGCTATGGCTACACCTTC; cdr3_aa: CASSEWAGGYGYTF
d_call: .; v_call: TRBV7-3; j_call: TRBJ1-6; cdr3_nt: TGTGCCAGCAGCTTAAGTCGGGAAGATAATTCGCCCCTCCACTTT; cdr3_aa: CASSLSREDNSPLHF
d_call: TRBD1; v_call: TRBV4-2; j_call: TRBJ2-7; cdr3_nt: TGTGCCAGCAGCCCCACAGGGGGCAGGGACGAGCAGTACTTC; cdr3_aa: CASSPTGGRDEQYF
d_call: TRBD1; v_call: TRBV2; j_call: TRBJ1-4; cdr3_nt: TGTGCCAGCAGTGAACAGGGGGCAAATGAAAAACTGTTTTTT; cdr3_aa: CASSEQGANEKLFF
d_call: TRBD2; v_call: TRBV4-2; j_call: TRBJ2-3; cdr3_nt: TGTGCCAGCAGCCAAGATAGCGGGGGGGCAGATACGCAGTATTTT; cdr3_aa: CASSQDSGGADTQYF
d_call: .; v_call: TRBV18; j_call: TRBJ1-6; cdr3_nt: TGTGCCAGCTCCCCTCGAGGCAGCTATAATTCACCCCTCCACTTT; cdr3_aa: CASSPRGSYNSPLHF
d_call: .; v_call: TRBV7-2; j_call: TRBJ2-7; cdr3_nt: TGTGCCAGCAGCTCTGGGGAGCACCCAATGGGGAGCTCCTACGAGCAGTACTTC; cdr3_aa: CASSSGEHPMGSSYEQYF
d_call: TRBD1; v_call: TRBV4-1; j_call: TRBJ2-7; cdr3_nt: TGCGCCAGCAGCCGGACAGGGGCCGAGCAGTACTTC; cdr3_aa: CASSRTGAEQYF
d_call: .; v_call: TRBV7-3; j_call: TRBJ1-1; cdr3_nt: TGTGCCAGCAGCTTGGGGGGGGGTAACACTGAAGCTTTCTTT; cdr3_aa: CASSLGGGNTEAFF
d_call: .; v_call: TRBV9; j_call: TRBJ2-3; cdr3_nt: TGTGCCAGCAGCGTAGCGGGATCCACCACAGATACGCAGTATTTT; cdr3_aa: CASSVAGSTTDTQYF
d_call: .; v_call: TRBV28; j_call: TRBJ1-2; cdr3_nt: TGTGCCAGCAGCGCCCCACAGGAACAGAACTTCTATGGTGGCTACACCTTC; cdr3_aa: CASSAPQEQNFYGGYTF
d_call: TRBD2; v_call: TRBV28; j_call: TRBJ2-5; cdr3_nt: TGTGCCAGCAGTGTGACTAGCGGGGGGCAAGAGACCCAGTACTTC; cdr3_aa: CASSVTSGGQETQYF
d_call: .; v_call: TRBV27; j_call: TRBJ2-2; cdr3_nt: TGTGCCAGCAGTCTCACGGCGGTCTCGAACACCGGGGAGCTGTTTTTT; cdr3_aa: CASSLTAVSNTGELFF
d_call: .; v_call: TRBV7-6; j_call: TRBJ1-2; cdr3_nt: TGTGCCAGCAGCCCCCAGTTTAACTATGGCTACACCTTC; cdr3_aa: CASSPQFNYGYTF
d_call: TRBD1; v_call: TRBV5-1; j_call: TRBJ2-5; cdr3_nt: TGCGCCAGCAGCTTAGCACCCGGGACAGATGGAGAGACCCAGTACTTC; cdr3_aa: CASSLAPGTDGETQYF
d_call: TRBD2; v_call: TRBV5-6; j_call: TRBJ2-1; cdr3_nt: TGTGCCAGCAGTAGGACTAGCGGGGGTAGAAATGAGCAGTTCTTC; cdr3_aa: CASSRTSGGRNEQFF